This TCR beta chain was captured in a study of blood T cell repertoires in COVID-19. Study overall: Italy, Spain and the United States were the sources of the convalescent and acute COVID-19 samples. The analysed material was cDNA or gDNA that came from T cells, B-cell-depleted T cells, or PBMCs.

Seattle-derived patients entered the study during active infection and were followed longitudinally. Original analysis: The authors estimated nucleated cell counts from reference gene primer amplification. Data came from immunoSEQ multiplex PCR; TCRdb stores just in-frame clones and leaves some out. D and trimming were read from the DNA, whereas the V and J calls and clone size are those reported in that table. The sample lists nearly 350,000 clones, 80% to 90% occurring once. The germline V gene has CDR1 SGHTA and CDR2 FQGNSA. The length of the CDR3 is 16 residues. Trimming took 1 base from V and 0 from J, leaving 12 bases between them. This clone has a single count.

The sample taken for sequencing was peripheral blood. The TCR sequence derives from a woman between 50 and 59 years old with COVID-19, enrolled during active disease. The J gene is TRBJ1-1, the V gene TRBV7-2; D perhaps matches TRBD1 (5 bases). CDR3 DNA sequence: TGTGCCAGCAGCTTAGGCGCGGGACTAATGAACACTGAAGCTTTCTTT. Translating gives CASSLGAGLMNTEAFF.